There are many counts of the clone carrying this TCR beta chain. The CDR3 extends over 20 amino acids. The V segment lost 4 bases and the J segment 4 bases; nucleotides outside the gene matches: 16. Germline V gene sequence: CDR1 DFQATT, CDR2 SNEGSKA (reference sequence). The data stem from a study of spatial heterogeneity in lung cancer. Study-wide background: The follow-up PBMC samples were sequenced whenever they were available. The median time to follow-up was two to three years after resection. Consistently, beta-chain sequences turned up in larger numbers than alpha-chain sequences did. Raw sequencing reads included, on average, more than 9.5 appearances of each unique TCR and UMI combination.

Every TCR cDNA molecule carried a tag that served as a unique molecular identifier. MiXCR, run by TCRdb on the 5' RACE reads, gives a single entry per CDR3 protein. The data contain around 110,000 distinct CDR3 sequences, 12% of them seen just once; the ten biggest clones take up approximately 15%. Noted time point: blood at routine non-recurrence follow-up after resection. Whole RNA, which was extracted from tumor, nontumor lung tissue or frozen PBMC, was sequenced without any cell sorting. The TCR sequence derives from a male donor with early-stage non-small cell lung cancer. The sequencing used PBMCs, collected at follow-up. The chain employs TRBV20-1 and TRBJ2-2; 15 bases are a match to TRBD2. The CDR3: CSATEKIPGLAGGGTGELFF. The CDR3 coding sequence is TGCAGTGCTACCGAAAAAATACCGGGACTAGCGGGGGGCGGCACCGGGGAGCTGTTTTTT.